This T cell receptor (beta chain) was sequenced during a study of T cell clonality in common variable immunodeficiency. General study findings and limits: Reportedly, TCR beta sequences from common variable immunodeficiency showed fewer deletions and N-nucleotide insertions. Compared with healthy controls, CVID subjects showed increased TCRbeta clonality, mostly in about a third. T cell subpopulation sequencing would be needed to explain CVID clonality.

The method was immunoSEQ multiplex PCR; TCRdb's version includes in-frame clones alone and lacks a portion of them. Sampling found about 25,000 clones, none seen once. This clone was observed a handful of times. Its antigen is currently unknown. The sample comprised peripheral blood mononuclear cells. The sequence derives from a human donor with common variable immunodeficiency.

CDR3 loop: CASTTGQTPSYNEQFF. The part of the CDR3 DNA that was read is TGTGCCAGTACAACCGGACAGACTCCTTCCTACAATGAG. The rearrangement links TRBV19 to TRBJ2-1; D is possibly TRBD1 (6 bases). The read terminates 3 residues before the CDR3 end, so the remaining end is supplied by the germline J gene. V dropped 7 bases and J dropped 1 base, with 17 bases sitting between them. The CDR3 is 16 residues long. The germline V gene has CDR1 LNHDA and CDR2 SQIVND (reference sequence). Together with reference TRBV19 and TRBJ2-1, the CDR3 gives the full variable domain: DGGITQSPKYLFRKEGQNVTLSCEQNLNHDAMYWYRQDPGQGLRLIYYSQIVNDFQKGDIAEGYSVSREKKESFPLTVTSAQKNPTAFYLCASTTGQTPSYNEQFFGPGTRLTVL.